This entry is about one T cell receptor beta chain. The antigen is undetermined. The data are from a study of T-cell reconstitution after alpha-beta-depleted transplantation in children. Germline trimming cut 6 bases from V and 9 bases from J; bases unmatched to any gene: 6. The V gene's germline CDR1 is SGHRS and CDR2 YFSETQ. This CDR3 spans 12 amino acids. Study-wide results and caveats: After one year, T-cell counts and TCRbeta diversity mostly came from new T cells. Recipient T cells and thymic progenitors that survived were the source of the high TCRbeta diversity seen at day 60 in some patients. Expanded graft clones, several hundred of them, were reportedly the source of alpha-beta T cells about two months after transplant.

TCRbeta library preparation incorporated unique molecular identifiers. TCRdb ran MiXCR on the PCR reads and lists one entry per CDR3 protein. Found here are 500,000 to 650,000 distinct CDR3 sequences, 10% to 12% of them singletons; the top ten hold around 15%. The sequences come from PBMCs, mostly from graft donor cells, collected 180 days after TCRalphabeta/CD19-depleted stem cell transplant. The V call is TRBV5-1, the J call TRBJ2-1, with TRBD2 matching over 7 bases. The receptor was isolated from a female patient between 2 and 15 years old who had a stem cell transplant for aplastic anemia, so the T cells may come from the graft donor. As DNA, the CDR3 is TGCGCCAGCACCCCCAGGGAGGGTGAGCAGTTCTTC. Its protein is CASTPREGEQFF. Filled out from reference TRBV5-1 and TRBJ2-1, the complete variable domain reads KAGVTQTPRYLIKTRGQQVTLSCSPISGHRSVSWYQQTPGQGLQFLFEYFSETQRNKGNFPGRFSGRQFSNSRSEMNVSTLELGDSALYLCASTPREGEQFFGPGTRLTVL.